This record covers a single T cell receptor beta chain. Antigen specificity is unknown. The sample comes from a study of vaccination effects on CD4 cells after COVID-19. Study-wide results and limits: Late post-vaccination samples showed marked contraction of infection- and vaccine-induced clones.

The CDR3 length is 12 residues. CDR1 and CDR2 from the germline V gene are KGHDR and SFDVKD. V lost 9 bases and J lost 5; bases outside the gene matches: 5. Clones were sequenced by immunoSEQ multiplex PCR, and TCRdb holds only the in-frame ones, with some missing. The table has about 61,000 clones, roughly 81% seen once. Within the ViraFEST assay, antigen-specific CD4+ T cells underwent expansion with viral peptide pools prior to sequencing. Cultured cells yielded isolated CD4+ T cells after more than nine days. Previously uninfected by SARS-CoV-2, the vaccine recipients also showed negative nucleocapsid antibodies. PBMC were cultured at around 2 million per well with about 10 IU/ml IL-2 and approximately 10 ug/ml peptides. Both day 3 and day 7 saw half the medium replaced with IL-2 medium.

V and J are TRBV24-1 and TRBJ2-5; 7 positions agree with TRBD2. The receptor was derived from a human donor who received a COVID-19 vaccine. The material was CD4+ T cells from PBMCs cultured with HCoV-229E spike peptides, obtained before COVID-19 vaccination. CDR3 DNA: TGTGCCACCGGGAGGGCGGGTGAGACCCAGTACTTC. As protein: CATGRAGETQYF.